This T cell receptor beta chain was captured in a study of blood T cells in healthy people across ages. Study-level findings and limits: Roughly linearly, TCR beta diversity per million T cells fell as age increased.

A word on this clonotype: The antigen is not known. A read error may account for a junction end that differs from germline.

The germline gives CDR1 SGDLS, CDR2 YYNGEE. This CDR3 is built from 14 residues. A second PCR, run for roughly 6 to 11 cycles, used a sample-barcoded 5' primer plus a J-beta primer mix. TCRdb processed the 5' RACE reads anew with MiXCR; each CDR3 protein has one entry. The data hold 710,000 or so distinct CDR3 sequences, with about 32% observed a single time. The chain couples TRBV9 to TRBJ2-7, with TRBD2 as a possible D gene (7 bases). The receptor's source is a woman older than 75 in good health. The sequenced material came from blood. CDR3 amino acids: CASSVGGGSYAQYF. The CDR3 nucleotides read TGTGCCAGCAGCGTAGGGGGGGGCTCCTACGCGCAGTACTTC.